The rows below give T cell receptor beta chains drawn from one sample of a study of blood T cell repertoires in COVID-19. This table comes from immunoSEQ multiplex PCR, and its TCRdb copy is limited to in-frame clones, with some not included. The table records 200,000 to 250,000 clones, nearly 90% of them present only once. The specimen sequenced was PBMCs or T cells enriched from blood (not recorded which). Receptors originate from a young man who had recovered from COVID-19. Each CDR3 is given with its conserved first and last residue. Fields, in order: CDR3 length, D gene, J gene, V gene, CDR3 protein, CDR3 DNA. A D gene is named only where the DNA matches it firmly.

16	.	TRBJ1-5	TRBV27	CASSLVGDGRNQPQHF	TGTGCCAGCAGTTTAGTAGGGGATGGGCGCAATCAGCCCCAGCATTTT
15	.	TRBJ2-5	TRBV5-1	CASSLARRGGETQYF	TGCGCCAGCAGCTTGGCCCGTCGAGGGGGAGAGACCCAGTACTTC
18	TRBD2	TRBJ2-2	TRBV4-1	CASSQDLRLAGNTGELFF	TGCGCCAGCAGCCAAGATCTGAGGCTAGCGGGAAACACCGGGGAGCTGTTTTTT
15	TRBD2	TRBJ2-3	TRBV25-1	CASSEWGGRADTQYF	TGTGCCAGCAGTGAATGGGGCGGGAGGGCAGATACGCAGTATTTT
16	.	TRBJ2-2	TRBV21-1	CASSRPGTEPTGELFF	TGTGCCAGCAGCCGCCCTGGGACAGAGCCCACCGGGGAGCTGTTTTTT
15	TRBD1	TRBJ1-1	TRBV19	CASSMGTGPYTEAFF	TGTGCCAGTAGTATGGGGACAGGGCCCTACACTGAAGCTTTCTTT
13	TRBD1	TRBJ1-1	TRBV18	CASSPQGATEAFF	TGTGCCAGCTCACCACAGGGGGCCACTGAAGCTTTCTTT
13	.	TRBJ2-1	TRBV7-2	CASSLVSTAGQFF	TGTGCCAGCAGCTTAGTCTCCACGGCAGGGCAGTTCTTC
14	.	TRBJ1-6	TRBV2	CASSLTATNSPLHF	TGTGCCAGCAGTTTGACAGCGACCAATTCACCCCTCCACTTT
14	TRBD1	TRBJ2-7	TRBV5-1	CASYPDRGSYEQYF	TGCGCCAGCTACCCGGACAGGGGGTCCTACGAGCAGTACTTC
17	TRBD1	TRBJ1-5	TRBV6-2/TRBV6-3	CASSQRPTGTLSQPQHF	TGTGCCAGCAGTCAGAGACCGACAGGGACGTTGAGTCAGCCCCAGCATTTT
12	.	TRBJ1-2	TRBV4-3	CASSQVRGQAIF	TGCGCCAGCAGCCAAGTCAGGGGCCAAGCTATCTTC
14	.	TRBJ1-4	TRBV7-9	CASSLVSGSPVLFF	TGTGCCAGCAGCTTAGTCTCAGGCAGCCCTGTACTGTTTTTT